Listed here is a single T cell receptor beta chain. Per the germline V gene, CDR1 is GTSNPN and CDR2 is SVGIG (reference sequence). There are 11 residues in the CDR3. Trimming shortened V by 3 bases and J by 7 bases, and 9 bases separated the two germline ends. The sample originates from a study of blood T cells in healthy people across ages. Together with a sample-barcoded 5' primer, a J-beta primer mix was included in a second PCR lasting 7 to 11 cycles. TCRdb re-called the 5' RACE reads with MiXCR, one entry per CDR3 protein. The sample lists about 800,000 distinct CDR3 sequences; 20% to 25% were seen once. The same data also contributed to another study, on T cells of mothers and their children. Per that study: Study donors consisted of a few healthy Caucasian mothers and their six children. Each 15 ul cDNA reaction used roughly 1.4 ug RNA; all RNA was used.

Sample: blood. The sequence was obtained from a boy aged 5-17 years in good health. The V gene is TRBV30, the J gene TRBJ1-1; weak D call: TRBD1 (5 bases). As DNA, the CDR3 is TGTGCCTGGAGCACAGACAGTGAAGCTTTCTTT. Translated, it gives CAWSTDSEAFF.